Below, one TCR beta chain is given with its context. The sample belongs to a study of technical replicates of blood from a few donors. This CDR3 is built from 15 residues. Germline assignment: CDR1 MNHEY and CDR2 SMNVEV (reference sequence). The germline V and J ends were trimmed by 2 bases and 4 bases, with 14 bases remaining between them. Generated by immunoSEQ multiplex PCR, the TCRdb table keeps only in-frame clones and is missing some. The table shows approximately 79,000 clones, with 90% to 95% occurring only once. V gene TRBV27 combines with J gene TRBJ1-2; possibly TRBD1 for D (6 bases). Sequencing used T cells isolated from PBMCs. This TCR came from a human donor in good health. The CDR3 nucleotides read TGTGCCAGCAGTTTAGGGGGAGTAGGGGGCTATGGCTACACCTTC. Translation gives CASSLGGVGGYGYTF.